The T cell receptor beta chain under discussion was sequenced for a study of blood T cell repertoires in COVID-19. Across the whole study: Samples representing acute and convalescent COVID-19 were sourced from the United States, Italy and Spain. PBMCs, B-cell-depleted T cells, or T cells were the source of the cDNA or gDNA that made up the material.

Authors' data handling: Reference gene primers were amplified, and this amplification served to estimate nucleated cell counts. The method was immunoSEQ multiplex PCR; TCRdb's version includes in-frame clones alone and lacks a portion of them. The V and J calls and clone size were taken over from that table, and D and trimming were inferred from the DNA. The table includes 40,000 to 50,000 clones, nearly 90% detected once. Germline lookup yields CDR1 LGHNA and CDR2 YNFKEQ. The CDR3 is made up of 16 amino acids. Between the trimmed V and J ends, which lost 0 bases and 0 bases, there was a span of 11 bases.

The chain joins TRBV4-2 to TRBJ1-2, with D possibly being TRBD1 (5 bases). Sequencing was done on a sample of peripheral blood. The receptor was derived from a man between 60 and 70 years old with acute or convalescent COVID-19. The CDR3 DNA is TGTGCCAGCAGCCAAGACGGAGGGGTACCTAACTATGGCTACACCTTC. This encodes CASSQDGGVPNYGYTF.